This entry features one TCR beta chain sequence. The CDR3 covers 13 residues. Deletions cut 0 bases from V and 6 bases from J, with 6 bases between. Germline assignment: CDR1 SGHRS and CDR2 YFSETQ. The data were obtained in a study of cytomegalovirus exposure and HLA in healthy donors. A multiplex PCR was run with 60 Vbeta primers and 13 Jbeta primers. Sequencing was performed with immunoSEQ multiplex PCR; in TCRdb, only in-frame clones are kept and a portion is missing. This table has 90,000 to 95,000 clones, 78% appearing once. Input material: PBMCs. V and J are TRBV5-1 and TRBJ2-2; D is ambiguous. This receptor was identified in a male donor in good health and CMV-seropositive. CDR3 residues: CASSLGQSGELFF. The CDR3 DNA is TGCGCCAGCAGCTTGGGGCAGTCCGGGGAGCTGTTTTTT.